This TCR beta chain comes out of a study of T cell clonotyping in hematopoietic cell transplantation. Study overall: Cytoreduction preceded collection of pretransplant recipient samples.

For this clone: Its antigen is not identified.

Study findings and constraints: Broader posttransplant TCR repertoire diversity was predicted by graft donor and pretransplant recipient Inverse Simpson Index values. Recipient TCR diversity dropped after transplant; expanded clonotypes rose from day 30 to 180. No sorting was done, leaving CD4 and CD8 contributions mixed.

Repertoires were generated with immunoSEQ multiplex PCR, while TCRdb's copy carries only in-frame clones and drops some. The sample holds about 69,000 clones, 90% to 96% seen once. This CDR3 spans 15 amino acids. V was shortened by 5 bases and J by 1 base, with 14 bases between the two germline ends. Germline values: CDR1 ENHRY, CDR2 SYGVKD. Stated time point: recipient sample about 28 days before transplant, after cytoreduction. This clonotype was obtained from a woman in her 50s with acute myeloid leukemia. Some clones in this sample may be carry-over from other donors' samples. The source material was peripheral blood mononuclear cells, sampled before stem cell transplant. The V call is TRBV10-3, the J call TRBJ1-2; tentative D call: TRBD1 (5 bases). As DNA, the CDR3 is TGTGCCATCAGTCGAACCGGGACCGATAACTATGGCTACACCTTC. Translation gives CAISRTGTDNYGYTF.